This T cell receptor beta chain was recorded in a study of beta chain features in type 1 diabetes. V gave up 1 base and J gave up 3 bases, with 9 bases separating them. Germline V gives CDR1 SQVTM, CDR2 ANQGSEA. The CDR3 has 14 amino acids. The study, taken as a whole, reports: All four CD4+ subsets from Type 1 diabetes patients carried moderately but significantly shorter TCRB CDR3s.

The investigators reverse transcribed all of the isolated RNA, so they sequenced expressed TCRB transcripts. Assay: immunoSEQ multiplex PCR; the TCRdb copy retains only in-frame clones and omits some. The profile shows a few hundred thousand clones, 8.5% to 10% of them singletons. Remarks on this clone: Its specificity is unknown.

This receptor was obtained from a young man with type 1 diabetes. The gene calls are TRBV29-1 and TRBJ2-2; no definite D call. Source material: central memory CD4+ T cells from blood. CDR3 protein: CSVEGSYDTGELFF. DNA of the CDR3: TGCAGCGTTGAAGGTTCGTACGACACCGGGGAGCTGTTTTTT.